The clone carrying this TCR beta chain was detected only once. What it binds is not known. This sample was taken from a study of cytomegalovirus exposure and HLA in healthy donors. Findings and caveats of the study: There were some public TCRs occurring in many donors, but most TCR sequences were rare.

Profiling relied on immunoSEQ multiplex PCR, and the TCRdb table lists in-frame clones only, not all of them. Among fewer than 200,000 clones listed, 85% were seen once. The length of the CDR3 is 17 residues. V gave up 0 bases and J gave up 2 bases; unmatched junction bases: 9. Germline V gives CDR1 PRHDT, CDR2 FYEKMQ (reference sequence). This receptor was obtained from a man between 18 and 29 years old in good health and CMV-seropositive. The J gene is TRBJ2-5, the V gene TRBV13; 7 bases map to TRBD2. Sequenced sample: PBMCs. CDR3 coding DNA: TGTGCCAGCAGCTTAGGCCGAGGCGGGGGATTACAAGAGACCCAGTACTTC. Translating gives CASSLGRGGGLQETQYF.